This TCR beta chain appears in the sequencing data of a study of cytomegalovirus exposure and HLA in healthy donors. Study context: Early release data held 75 million to 90 million unique TCRs from HLA-typed donors.

The PCR contained 60 Vbeta and 13 Jbeta primers. In the original processing: Counted up in a later analysis, unique TCR beta chains came to about 83 million, with about 9.9 million shared. Profiling relied on immunoSEQ multiplex PCR, and the TCRdb table lists in-frame clones only, not all of them. The V and J calls and clone size were taken over from that table, and D and trimming were inferred from the DNA. In the table there are approximately 70,000 clones, under 85% of which are singletons. Overall study findings and caveats: The authors reported that TCR beta sequences could predict HLA-A and HLA-B alleles. These predictions were accurate for most subjects in the first cohort.

The CDR3 loop spans 20 amino acids. Points on this clone: The antigen is not known.

Sample: PBMCs. This chain joins TRBV21-1 and TRBJ2-7; the table's D call, TRBD2, was not checked against the DNA. TRBV21-1 is a documented pseudogene. The clonotype comes from a woman aged 60-75 years in good health and CMV-seropositive. The CDR3 protein is CASSKSRGLAGATRSYEQYF. The CDR3 DNA sequence: TGTGCCAGCAGCAAATCAAGGGGCTTAGCGGGAGCCACTCGCTCCTACGAGCAGTACTTC.